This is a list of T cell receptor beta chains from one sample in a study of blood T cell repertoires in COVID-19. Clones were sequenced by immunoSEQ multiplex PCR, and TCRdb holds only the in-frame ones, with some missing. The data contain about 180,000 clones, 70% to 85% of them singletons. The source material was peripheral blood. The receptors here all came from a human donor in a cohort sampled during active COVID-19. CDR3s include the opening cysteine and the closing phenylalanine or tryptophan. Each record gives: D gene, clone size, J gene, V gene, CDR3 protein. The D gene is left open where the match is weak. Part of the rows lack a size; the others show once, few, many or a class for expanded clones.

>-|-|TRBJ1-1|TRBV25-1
CASSEGKGFTEAFF
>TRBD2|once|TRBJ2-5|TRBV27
CASSWSGDQETQYF
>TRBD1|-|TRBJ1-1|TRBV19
CASSKRGTANTEAFF
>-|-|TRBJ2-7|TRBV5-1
CASSLPGNEQYF
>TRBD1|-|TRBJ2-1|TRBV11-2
CASSPKDRMRNEQFF
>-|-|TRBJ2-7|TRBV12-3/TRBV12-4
CASSLGWGDEQYF
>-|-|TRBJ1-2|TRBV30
CAWTTKNPGMNYGYTF
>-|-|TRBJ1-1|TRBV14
CASSQAGGTEAFF
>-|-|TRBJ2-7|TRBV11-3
CASSLGSSYEQYF
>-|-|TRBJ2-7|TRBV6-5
CAISQRTHRGEQYF